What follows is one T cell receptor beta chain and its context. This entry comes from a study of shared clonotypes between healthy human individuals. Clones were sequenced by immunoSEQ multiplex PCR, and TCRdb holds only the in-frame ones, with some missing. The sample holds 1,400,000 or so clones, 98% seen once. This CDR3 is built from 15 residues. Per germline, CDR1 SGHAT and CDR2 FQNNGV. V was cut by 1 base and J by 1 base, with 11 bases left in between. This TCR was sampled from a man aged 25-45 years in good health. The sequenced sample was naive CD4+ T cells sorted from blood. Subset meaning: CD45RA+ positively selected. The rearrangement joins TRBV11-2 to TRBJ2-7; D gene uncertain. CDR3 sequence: CASSLAPDISYEQYF. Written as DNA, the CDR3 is TGTGCCAGCAGCTTAGCGCCAGACATTTCCTACGAGCAGTACTTC. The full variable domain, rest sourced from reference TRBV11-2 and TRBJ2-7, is EAGVAQSPRYKIIEKRQSVAFWCNPISGHATLYWYQQILGQGPKLLIQFQNNGVVDDSQLPKDRFSAERLKGVDSTLKIQPAKLEDSAVYLCASSLAPDISYEQYFGPGTRLTVT.